The rows below give T cell receptor beta chains drawn from one sample of a study of blood T cell repertoires in COVID-19. Produced via immunoSEQ multiplex PCR; TCRdb's table is partial and in-frame only. The table shows a few hundred thousand clones, with about four fifths occurring only once. Sequencing was performed on PBMCs or T cells enriched from blood (not recorded which). The receptors here all came from a woman aged 45-60 years who had recovered from COVID-19. CDR3s include the opening cysteine and the closing phenylalanine or tryptophan. A D gene is named only where the DNA matches it firmly. A clone size is listed for some rows: how often the clone was seen (once, few, many), or a class if it is expanded.

>-|TRBJ1-5|TRBV19|TRBD1
TGTGCCAGTGTGGACAGGTCCAATCAGCCCCAGCATTTT
CASVDRSNQPQHF
>once|TRBJ1-2|TRBV14|-
TGTGCCAGCAGCCAAGTCCCAGGGGCAAGGGCCTCTGGCTACACCTTC
CASSQVPGARASGYTF
>-|TRBJ1-5|TRBV19|-
TGTGCCAGTACACCTACAGACGGTTGGAATCAGCCCCAGCATTTT
CASTPTDGWNQPQHF
>-|TRBJ2-7|TRBV7-2|-
TGTGCCAGCAGCTTAACCCGGGAAGTTGGTCACGAGCAGTACTTC
CASSLTREVGHEQYF
>-|TRBJ1-2|TRBV7-8|-
TGTGCCAGCAGCCGGAGTGGGCTGGACTATGGCTACACCTTC
CASSRSGLDYGYTF
>-|TRBJ2-1|TRBV9|TRBD1
TGTGCCAGCGCCCGACAGGGGGCCTATGAGCAGTTCTTC
CASARQGAYEQFF
>few|TRBJ2-3|TRBV20-1|-
TGCAGTGCTAGTTCCCTGGACAGCTTCACAGATACGCAGTATTTT
CSASSLDSFTDTQYF
>-|TRBJ1-2|TRBV7-6|TRBD1
TGTGCCAGCAGCCCCCGACAGGGTTACTATGGCTACACCTTC
CASSPRQGYYGYTF
>-|TRBJ2-3|TRBV19|TRBD2
TGTGCCACCTCACCGGGCGGGAGAGCTGCAGATACGCAGTATTTT
CATSPGGRAADTQYF
>-|TRBJ1-6|TRBV3-1/TRBV3-2|-
TGTGCCAGCAGCCAAGGGAGGGATAACTCACTCCACTTT
CASSQGRDNSLHF
>-|TRBJ1-5|TRBV18|TRBD1
TGTGCCAGCTCACCAAGCGGACAGGGGGTGGGTCAGCCCCAGCATTTT
CASSPSGQGVGQPQHF
>once|TRBJ2-1|TRBV18|-
TGTGCCAGCTCGGAGGGATTGAACAATGAGCAGTTCTTC
CASSEGLNNEQFF
>few|TRBJ1-2|TRBV10-3|-
TGTGCCAAACCGAGGACAGTTGGATCTAACTATGGCTACACCTTC
CAKPRTVGSNYGYTF
>once|TRBJ1-5|TRBV19|TRBD1
TGTGCCAGTAGTAAGACAGGGAGTCAGCCCCAGCATTTT
CASSKTGSQPQHF
>-|TRBJ1-5|TRBV7-2|-
TGTGCCAGCAGCAAAACAGGGAGCTTCGACAATCAGCCCCAGCATTTT
CASSKTGSFDNQPQHF
>-|TRBJ1-4|TRBV27|-
TGTGCCAGCAGTTTATGGAGGGGCATTTCAACTAATGAAAAACTGTTTTTT
CASSLWRGISTNEKLFF
>-|TRBJ1-1|TRBV18|-
TGTGCCAGCTCACGACAGGCCACTGAAGCTTTCTTT
CASSRQATEAFF
>-|TRBJ2-3|TRBV24-1|TRBD2
TGTGCCACCAGTGAGGGGGGACTACTAAACACAGATACGCAGTATTTT
CATSEGGLLNTDTQYF
>many|TRBJ2-7|TRBV5-7|TRBD2
TGTGCCAGCAGCTTGGGACTAGCGGAAGACGAGCAGTACTTC
CASSLGLAEDEQYF
>-|TRBJ1-1|TRBV29-1|-
TGCAGCGTTGAAGGACGGGGTTTCTCTCGGATGAACACTGAAGCTTTCTTT
CSVEGRGFSRMNTEAFF
>-|TRBJ2-7|TRBV5-6|TRBD1
TGTGCCAGCAGCCGGGGACAGGGGCTTCCCTACGAGCAGTACTTC
CASSRGQGLPYEQYF
>-|TRBJ1-4|TRBV19|-
TGTGCCAGTAGTAGGGGACGGACGGGAGGTGAAAAACTGTTTTTT
CASSRGRTGGEKLFF
>-|TRBJ2-3|TRBV18|TRBD2
TGTGCCAGCTCACCTCCGGGAGCTATAGCGGGTACGCAGTATTTT
CASSPPGAIAGTQYF
>-|TRBJ2-5|TRBV7-8|-
TGTGCCAGCAGCTCCTTACTCCCTGGAGAGACCCAGTACTTC
CASSSLLPGETQYF
>few|TRBJ2-7|TRBV5-4|TRBD2
TGTGCCAGCAGCTTGGCCGGGCTAGCGGCTACCTACGAGCAGTACTTC
CASSLAGLAATYEQYF
>-|TRBJ2-3|TRBV2|TRBD1
TGTGCCAGCAGTGAAGTTGGGACAGGGGTTTCCACAGATACGCAGTATTTT
CASSEVGTGVSTDTQYF
>-|TRBJ1-3|TRBV3-1/TRBV3-2|TRBD1
TGTGCCAGCAGCCCCTGGGGGACAGATACCATCTCTGGAAACACCATATATTTT
CASSPWGTDTISGNTIYF
>-|TRBJ2-3|TRBV20-1|-
TGCAGTGCTAGTCGGATGGCGGGGTTCACAGATACGCAGTATTTT
CSASRMAGFTDTQYF
>-|TRBJ2-1|TRBV7-9|TRBD2
TGTGCCAGCAGCTTGGGGGCGGGAGGCTACAATGAGCAGTTCTTC
CASSLGAGGYNEQFF
>few|TRBJ2-1|TRBV30|-
TGTGCCTGGAAAACCGGGGGTGAAAACAATGAGCAGTTCTTC
CAWKTGGENNEQFF
>-|TRBJ2-2|TRBV7-9|-
TGTGCCAGCAGCTTAAGGGGAAGGGACACCGGGGAGCTGTTTTTT
CASSLRGRDTGELFF
>-|TRBJ2-5|TRBV7-3|-
TGTGCCAGCAGCTTATATGCGGGGATCCCAGAGACCCAGTACTTC
CASSLYAGIPETQYF
>-|TRBJ1-2|TRBV6-2/TRBV6-3|TRBD1
TGTGCCAGCAGTTACCGGGACAGGGATGGCTACACCTTC
CASSYRDRDGYTF
>-|TRBJ2-2|TRBV7-2|TRBD2
TGTGCCAGCAGGCAAGAACTAGCGGGGGGGCCAGGCGAGACCGGGGAGCTGTTTTTT
CASRQELAGGPGETGELFF
>-|TRBJ2-1|TRBV11-2|-
TGTGCCAGCAGCTTCTCGACAGGCTACAATGAGCAGTTCTTC
CASSFSTGYNEQFF
>-|TRBJ1-5|TRBV7-2|TRBD1
TGTGCCAGCAGCTTATCAGGGGGTTGGGGCAATCAGCCCCAGCATTTT
CASSLSGGWGNQPQHF
>-|TRBJ2-7|TRBV18|TRBD2
TGTGCCAGCTCACGGCGGGAGGACAGTGCCTACGAGCAGTACTTC
CASSRREDSAYEQYF
>-|TRBJ2-7|TRBV27|TRBD1
TGTGCCAGCAGTTTATTGGGACAGGGGGGGGACGAGCAGTACTTC
CASSLLGQGGDEQYF
>-|TRBJ1-1|TRBV28|-
TGTGCCAGCAAGCGTACGACCGAGAACACTGAAGCTTTCTTT
CASKRTTENTEAFF
>-|TRBJ1-1|TRBV4-2|-
TGTGCCAGCAGCCCACGTCTCCCCCTGGGAGAGGTAGGAGCTTTCTTT
CASSPRLPLGEVGAFF
>-|TRBJ2-1|TRBV19|-
TGTGCCAGTAGCCGACAACTCGTGGCCTACAATGAGCAGTTCTTC
CASSRQLVAYNEQFF
>-|TRBJ1-2|TRBV7-9|TRBD1
TGTGCCAGCAGCTTAATGACAGGGCACCTCTATGGCTACACCTTC
CASSLMTGHLYGYTF
>-|TRBJ1-2|TRBV10-3|-
TGTGCCATCAGTACACTAGCAGGGACCTATGGCTACACCTTC
CAISTLAGTYGYTF
>once|TRBJ2-1|TRBV5-1|TRBD2
TGCGCCAGCGCCACCGGGGGGGGCATCTACAATGAGCAGTTCTTC
CASATGGGIYNEQFF
>few|TRBJ1-4|TRBV5-1|-
TGCGCCAGCAGCCAGACAGCCCCTAATGAAAAACTGTTTTTT
CASSQTAPNEKLFF